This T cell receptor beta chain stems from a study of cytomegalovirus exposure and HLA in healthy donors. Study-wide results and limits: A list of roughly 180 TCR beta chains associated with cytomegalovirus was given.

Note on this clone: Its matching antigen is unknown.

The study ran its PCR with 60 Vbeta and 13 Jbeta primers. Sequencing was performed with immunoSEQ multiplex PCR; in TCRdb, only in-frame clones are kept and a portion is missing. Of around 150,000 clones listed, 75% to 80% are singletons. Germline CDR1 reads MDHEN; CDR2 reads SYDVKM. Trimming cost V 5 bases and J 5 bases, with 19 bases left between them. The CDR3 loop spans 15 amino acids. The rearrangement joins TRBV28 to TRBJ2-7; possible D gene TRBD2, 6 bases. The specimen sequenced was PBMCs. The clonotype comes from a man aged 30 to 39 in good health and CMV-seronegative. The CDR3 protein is CASSDRDSIPHEQYF. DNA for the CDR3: TGTGCCAGCAGTGACCGGGACTCCATCCCCCACGAGCAGTACTTC.